The 11 T cell receptor beta chains below were found in one sample sequenced in a study of T cell responses to AZD1222 COVID-19 vaccine. Assay: immunoSEQ multiplex PCR; the TCRdb copy retains only in-frame clones and omits some. Among about 94,000 clones listed, more than 75% were seen once. The material was peripheral blood, obtained 28 days after the second AZD1222 dose. These receptors were collected from an adult who received the AZD1222 COVID-19 vaccine.

The J gene is TRBJ2-7, the V gene TRBV7-9, with TRBD2 matching over 9 bases. V was pared by 5 bases and J by 6 bases, with 11 bases of the junction left unmatched. This CDR3 is 15 amino acids long. Per germline, CDR1 SEHNR and CDR2 FQNEAQ (reference sequence). CDR3 bases: TGTGCCAGCAGCCCCCGACTAGCGGCAAGTTTCGAGCAGTACTTC. Translating gives CASSPRLAASFEQYF.

This rearrangement joins TRBV9 to TRBJ2-2; D gene unclear. Per the germline V gene, CDR1 is SGDLS and CDR2 is YYNGEE. The CDR3 totals 12 residues. The V gene lost 0 bases and the J gene lost 7 bases, with 4 bases spanning the gap. CDR3 in DNA: TGTGCCAGCAGCGTAGAGGGCGGGGAGCTGTTTTTT. Its protein is CASSVEGGELFF.

This clone was seen just once. The chain carries TRBV13 and TRBJ2-3; 8 positions agree with TRBD1. The CDR3 covers 15 residues. Germline CDR1 PRHDT, CDR2 FYEKMQ (reference sequence). The V gene end was trimmed by 5 bases and the J gene end by 0 bases; junction bases not matched to a gene: 4. CDR3 bases: TGTGCCAGCAGCCCCCGACAGGGGAGCACAGATACGCAGTATTTT. It translates to CASSPRQGSTDTQYF.

The chain uses TRBV7-9 and TRBJ2-7, with 7 nucleotides matching TRBD2. This CDR3 region has 15 residues. Looked up from germline, CDR1 is SEHNR and CDR2 is FQNEAQ (reference sequence). V gave up 4 bases and J gave up 8 bases; unmatched junction bases: 14. The CDR3 DNA reads as TGTGCCAGCAGCTGGGGGGGACGAGAGGGAGAAAAGCAGTACTTC. Amino acids: CASSWGGREGEKQYF.

The chain couples TRBV21-1 to TRBJ2-1; the table's D gene call, TRBD2, was not cross checked with the DNA. TRBV21-1 is given as a pseudogene. The CDR3 extends over 14 amino acids. The DNA of the CDR3 is TGTGCCAGCAGCCCTCCGGCGGGCGGGAGAGAGCAGTTCTTC. It codes for CASSPPAGGREQFF.

The chain employs TRBV6-5 and TRBJ1-1; D unresolved. The CDR3 covers 11 residues. CDR1 MNHEY and CDR2 SVGAGI come from the germline V gene. The V end lost 6 bases, the J end lost 2 bases, and 4 bases lay between the germline ends. CDR3 residues: CASRRNTEAFF. The CDR3, as DNA: TGTGCCAGCAGGAGAAACACTGAAGCTTTCTTT.

The chain is built from TRBV12-5 and TRBJ1-2; weak D call: TRBD1 (6 bases). Deletions cut 4 bases from V and 6 bases from J, with 12 bases between. The CDR3 consists of 13 residues. Germline CDR1 is LGHNT and CDR2 is FRNRAP. CDR3: CASGSPGQNGYTF. DNA of the CDR3: TGTGCTAGTGGTTCCCCTGGACAGAATGGCTACACCTTC. Complete variable domain (other parts from reference TRBV12-5 and TRBJ1-2): DARVTQTPRHKVTEMGQEVTMRCQPILGHNTVFWYRQTMMQGLELLAYFRNRAPLDDSGMPKDRFSAEMPDATLATLKIQPSEPRDSAVYFCASGSPGQNGYTFGSGTRLTVV.

The J gene is TRBJ1-3, the V gene TRBV25-1, with D tentatively TRBD1 (5 bases). Germline loops: CDR1 MGHDK, CDR2 SYGVNS. This CDR3 is built from 15 residues. The V end lost 3 bases, the J end lost 5 bases, and 14 bases lay between the germline ends. CDR3 sequence: CASSDGGERRNTIYF. The CDR3 region has the DNA TGTGCCAGCAGTGATGGGGGAGAAAGAAGAAACACCATATATTTT.

In its sample, this clone was seen a few times. This chain connects TRBV6-5 to TRBJ1-4, with 8 nucleotides matching TRBD1. The CDR3 runs 14 residues. V dropped 5 bases and J dropped 8; count of bases not matched to a gene: 7. Looked up from germline, CDR1 is MNHEY and CDR2 is SVGAGI. The CDR3 loop reads CASSPDRGEEKLFF. CDR3 coding DNA: TGTGCCAGCAGTCCTGACAGGGGTGAAGAAAAACTGTTTTTT.

The chain has TRBV5-1 and TRBJ2-5; D is perhaps TRBD1 or TRBD2 (5 bases each). The CDR3 has 14 residues. The germline V gene has CDR1 SGHRS and CDR2 YFSETQ. V lost 0 bases to trimming and J lost 5 bases, with 11 bases between them. CDR3 amino acids: CASSLDTGRETQYF. CDR3 bases: TGCGCCAGCAGCTTGGATACGGGGCGGGAGACCCAGTACTTC.

This rearrangement joins TRBV28 to TRBJ1-6; D possibly corresponds to TRBD1 (6 bases). V was shortened by 5 bases and J by 3 bases, with 11 bases between the two germline ends. The CDR3 length is 15 residues. CDR1 is MDHEN, CDR2 SYDVKM, per germline. CDR3 sequence: CASSATRGYNSPLHF. The CDR3 bases are TGTGCCAGCAGTGCCACCAGGGGCTATAATTCACCCCTCCACTTT.